This T cell receptor beta chain was sequenced for a study of blood T cell repertoires in COVID-19. Study summary: Samples representing acute and convalescent COVID-19 were sourced from the United States, Italy and Spain.

Germline-derived CDR1 and CDR2 are SGHAT and FQNNGV. Trimming took off 1 base at V and 8 bases at J, with 14 bases between the two ends. The CDR3 is made up of 14 amino acids. Per the authors' pipeline: Reference gene primer amplification in the assay estimated nucleated cell counts. The protocol was immunoSEQ multiplex PCR, while the TCRdb copy is restricted to in-frame clones and leaves out a portion. The DNA gave D and trimming, while V, J and clone size come from that table. Among a few hundred thousand clones listed, roughly 88% were seen once. The chain is built from TRBV11-2 and TRBJ1-2; D perhaps matches TRBD1 (5 bases). The specimen sequenced was peripheral blood. The receptor comes from a woman aged 30 to 39 with COVID-19, enrolled during active disease. The CDR3 spells CASSLGGLFQGYTF. CDR3 DNA sequence: TGTGCCAGCAGCTTAGGGGGACTTTTTCAAGGCTACACCTTC.